Shown below are 24 T cell receptor beta chains from a single sample sequenced in a study of T cell repertoires in cytomegalovirus infection. A single record per CDR3 protein comes from TCRdb applying MiXCR to the reads. The top ten hold approximately 13% of the sample, which has 510,000 or so distinct CDR3 sequences, 26% seen once. What was sequenced was PBMCs. These receptor sequences come from a human donor in good health (CMV status not recorded). Some clones in this sample may be carry-over from other donors' samples.

A few counts support this clonotype. This sequence joins TRBV10-3 and TRBJ1-1, with a tentative D call TRBD1 (5 bases). This CDR3 region has 13 residues. Between the trimmed V and J ends, which lost 6 bases and 3 bases, there was a span of 11 bases. Looked up from germline, CDR1 is ENHRY and CDR2 is SYGVKD. The CDR3: CAISGGRYTEAFF. DNA for the CDR3: TGTGCCATCAGCGGGGGACGATACACTGAAGCTTTCTTT.

The CDR3: CASGGGQGAGQPQHF. The CDR3 nucleotides are TGTGCCAGCGGCGGGGGACAGGGGGCGGGACAGCCCCAGCATTTT. The chain is built from TRBV2 and TRBJ1-5; 12 bases are a match to TRBD1. Germline V gene sequence: CDR1 SNHLY, CDR2 FYNNEI. The J segment lost 7 bases and the V segment lost 8 bases, leaving 9 bases of the junction unmatched. This CDR3 spans 15 amino acids.

The V and J genes are TRBV7-2 and TRBJ1-1; D gene uncertain. Trimming cost V 4 bases and J 10 bases, with 13 bases left between them. The CDR3 is made up of 12 amino acids. CDR1 is SGHTA and CDR2 is FQGNSA in the germline V gene. The CDR3 here is CASSWSGKAAFF. The CDR3 nucleotides are TGTGCCAGCAGCTGGAGTGGGAAGGCAGCTTTCTTT.

This clonotype came up many times. V is TRBV7-6 and J is TRBJ2-6, with TRBD1 identical over 9 bases. The ends lost 1 base at V and 4 bases at J; junction bases unmatched: 5. In germline, CDR1 is SGHVS, CDR2 FNYEAQ. This CDR3 region has 17 residues. CDR3 sequence reads: CASSLDGTGSGANVLTF. CDR3 bases: TGTGCCAGCAGCTTAGACGGGACAGGGAGCGGGGCCAACGTCCTGACTTTC.

The rearrangement uses TRBV12-3 or TRBV12-4 and TRBJ1-5; D is unresolved. This CDR3 has 14 residues. The V end was cut by 6 bases, the J end by 4 bases, with 13 bases between. CDR3 coding DNA: TGTGCCAGCAGCCTGCGGCAGAGTAATCAGCCCCAGCATTTT. This translates into CASSLRQSNQPQHF.

The sample holds a few counts of this clonotype. The rearrangement joins TRBV28 to TRBJ2-3; TRBD2 agrees at 8 bases. Germline CDR1 reads MDHEN; CDR2 reads SYDVKM. This CDR3 contains 16 residues. V trimming: 5 bases; J trimming: 3 bases; junction bases outside the gene matches: 10. The CDR3 bases are TGTGCCAGCAGTAAAATACCGGGACTAGAGACAGATACGCAGTATTTT. Protein: CASSKIPGLETDTQYF.

The chain is built from TRBV19 and TRBJ2-5; a weak D match, TRBD2 (5 bases). Trimming left V 4 bases short and J 0 bases short, with 6 bases between. CDR1 is LNHDA, CDR2 SQIVND, per germline (reference sequence). The CDR3 sequence is 13 residues long. CDR3 DNA sequence: TGTGCCAGTAGTAAACTAGACCAAGAGACCCAGTACTTC. Its translation is CASSKLDQETQYF.

This clonotype has more than one count but fewer than ten. The genes are TRBV20-1 and TRBJ2-1; D call uncertain. CDR3 length: 12 amino acids. CDR1 is DFQATT, CDR2 SNEGSKA, per germline (reference sequence). The ends were cut back, 1 base at V and 5 bases at J, with 6 bases in the middle. The CDR3 region has the DNA TGCAGTGCTAGAGTCCGAAACAATGAGCAGTTCTTC. This sequence encodes CSARVRNNEQFF.

In this sample, this clonotype turned up many times. The gene calls are TRBV7-2 and TRBJ1-1; D is undetermined. V was cut by 1 base and J by 10 bases, with 10 bases left in between. The length of the CDR3 is 12 residues. CDR1 SGHTA and CDR2 FQGNSA come from the germline V gene. CDR3 DNA: TGTGCCAGCAGCTTAGGCCAAGGGAGAGCTTTCTTT. Protein product: CASSLGQGRAFF.

V is TRBV27 and J is TRBJ2-1, with 7 bases fitting TRBD1. Germline assignment: CDR1 MNHEY and CDR2 SMNVEV (reference sequence). With 5 bases clipped from V and 6 bases from J, the junction kept 10 bases outside the gene matches. The CDR3 extends over 15 amino acids. The CDR3, as DNA: TGTGCCAGCAGTCTGGGGACAGTCGGAGGCAATGAGCAGTTCTTC. As protein: CASSLGTVGGNEQFF.

There are a few counts of this clonotype. J is TRBJ1-2 and V is TRBV7-9; possibly TRBD1 for D (5 bases). The CDR3 has 17 amino acids. V lost 2 bases and J lost 0, with 16 bases in between. Germline V gene sequence: CDR1 SEHNR, CDR2 FQNEAQ (reference sequence). CDR3 DNA sequence: TGTGCCAGCAGCTTATCGGCAGGGCCGATTACTAACTATGGCTACACCTTC. Translated, it gives CASSLSAGPITNYGYTF. Based on the CDR3 plus reference TRBV7-9 and TRBJ1-2, the full variable domain is DTGVSQNPRHKITKRGQNVTFRCDPISEHNRLYWYRQTLGQGPEFLTYFQNEAQLEKSRLLSDRFSAERPKGSFSTLEIQRTEQGDSAMYLCASSLSAGPITNYGYTFGSGTRLTVV.

The chain has TRBV18 and TRBJ1-3; D remains unclear. The germline V and J ends were trimmed by 6 bases and 0 bases, with 15 bases remaining between them. The CDR3 length is 16 residues. Germline values: CDR1 KGHSH, CDR2 LQKENI. DNA for the CDR3: TGTGCCAGCTCTAGTCCTTGGGAGAGCTCTGGAAACACCATATATTTT. Translating it yields CASSSPWESSGNTIYF.

The DNA of the CDR3 is TGTGCCAGCAGTTACATAGAAACCGGGGAGCTGTTTTTT. Translating it yields CASSYIETGELFF. This rearrangement joins TRBV6-2 or TRBV6-3 to TRBJ2-2; D is unresolved. Trimming removed 2 bases at V and 5 bases at J, with 6 bases between. Germline CDR1 and CDR2: MNHEY and SVGEGT. This CDR3 is built from 13 residues.

The chain employs TRBV7-2 and TRBJ2-2; 16 bases are shared with TRBD2. Germline V gene lookup returns CDR1 SGHTA and CDR2 FQGNSA. The CDR3 covers 18 residues. J lost 5 bases, V lost 5 bases, and 8 bases had no gene match. The CDR3 region has the DNA TGTGCCAGCAGCCCGGGGACTAGCGGGAGGGGTGGGACCGGGGAGCTGTTTTTT. Its translation is CASSPGTSGRGGTGELFF. The full variable domain, rest sourced from reference TRBV7-2 and TRBJ2-2, is GAGVSQSPSNKVTEKGKDVELRCDPISGHTALYWYRQSLGQGLEFLIYFQGNSAPDKSGLPSDRFSAERTGGSVSTLTIQRTQQEDSAVYLCASSPGTSGRGGTGELFFGEGSRLTVL.

The gene calls are TRBV12-3 or TRBV12-4 and TRBJ2-1, with 7 bases aligning to TRBD2. Trimming took 2 bases from V and 7 from J; bases not matched to a gene: 8. This CDR3 is built from 15 residues. CDR3 region: CASSLPSGVGNEQFF. The CDR3 DNA follows: TGTGCCAGCAGTTTACCCAGCGGGGTAGGGAATGAGCAGTTCTTC.

The V and J genes are TRBV28 and TRBJ2-1, with D maybe TRBD1 (5 bases). Germline values: CDR1 MDHEN, CDR2 SYDVKM. Trimming left V 8 bases short and J 7 bases short, with 12 bases between. The CDR3 consists of 12 residues. The CDR3 sequence is CASPDSSNEQFF. CDR3 sequence (DNA): TGTGCCAGCCCCGACAGTTCTAATGAGCAGTTCTTC. The full variable domain, in which reference TRBV28 and TRBJ2-1 provide the parts outside the CDR3, is DVKVTQSSRYLVKRTGEKVFLECVQDMDHENMFWYRQDPGLGLRLIYFSYDVKMKEKGDIPEGYSVSREKKERFSLILESASTNQTSMYLCASPDSSNEQFFGPGTRLTVL.

This clonotype came up a few times. The chain couples TRBV7-9 to TRBJ1-5; possible D gene TRBD1, 5 bases. Trimming removed 5 bases from V and 2 bases from J, with 19 bases in between. Looked up from germline, CDR1 is SEHNR and CDR2 is FQNEAQ (reference sequence). This CDR3 comprises 17 residues. DNA of the CDR3: TGTGCCAGCAGCCGGGTCGGGGGACGGGATGGCAATCAGCCCCAGCATTTT. As protein: CASSRVGGRDGNQPQHF.

The V call is TRBV5-6, the J call TRBJ2-3; D may be TRBD2 (5 bases). The germline CDR1 and CDR2 sequences are SGHDT and YYEEEE. The CDR3 is 13 amino acids. V lost 6 bases and J lost 6, with 14 bases in between. This chain's CDR3 is CASTWGSGDTQYF. CDR3 sequence (DNA): TGTGCCAGCACCTGGGGATCGGGGGATACGCAGTATTTT.

This chain links TRBV10-3 with TRBJ2-3, with 8 positions matching TRBD1. The germline gives CDR1 ENHRY, CDR2 SYGVKD. The junction had 11 bases not matched to a gene; V was cut back by 7 bases and J by 2 bases. This CDR3 contains 16 residues. The CDR3 DNA is TGTGCCATCACCCAAAGCCCCAGGGGGCTCACAGATACGCAGTATTTT. Protein sequence: CAITQSPRGLTDTQYF.

This clonotype occurred a few times. V gene TRBV6-2 or TRBV6-3 combines with J gene TRBJ2-3; D perhaps matches TRBD2 (6 bases). The CDR3 totals 13 residues. Trimming shortened V by 7 bases and J by 5 bases, and 13 bases separated the two germline ends. Per the germline V gene, CDR1 is MNHEY and CDR2 is SVGEGT. The CDR3 region has the DNA TGTGCCAGCACCCCTGGGCGGGAAGATACGCAGTATTTT. As protein: CASTPGREDTQYF.

The chain has TRBV6-5 and TRBJ2-3; a weak D match, TRBD1 (6 bases). Germline CDR1 is MNHEY and CDR2 is SVGAGI. V was pared by 4 bases and J by 2 bases, with 13 bases between. This CDR3 is 15 amino acids long. CDR3 protein: CASSCGQTLTDTQYF. Here the CDR3 DNA reads TGTGCCAGCAGTTGTGGACAGACCCTCACAGATACGCAGTATTTT.

This clonotype showed up just a few times. V usage is TRBV2 and J usage is TRBJ1-2; weak D call: TRBD1 (5 bases). Germline lookup yields CDR1 SNHLY and CDR2 FYNNEI. V was shortened by 3 bases and J by 3 bases, with 17 bases between the two germline ends. The CDR3 runs to 16 residues. The CDR3 bases are TGTGCCAGCAGTGATGGGGAGGCAGGGAAAGACTATGGCTACACCTTC. It is translated as CASSDGEAGKDYGYTF.

This clonotype has only a few counts. A much larger clone is a single base away; this may be a read error. The chain carries TRBV5-4 and TRBJ2-3, with D unresolved. The ends were cut back, 2 bases at V and 2 bases at J, with 9 bases in the middle. This CDR3 region has 14 residues. The V gene's germline CDR1 is SGHNT and CDR2 YYREEE (reference sequence). The CDR3 spells CASSLGSITDTQYF. In nucleotides, the CDR3 is TGTGCCAGCAGCTTAGGGTCTATCACAGATACGCAGTATTTT.

The chain combines TRBV19 with TRBJ2-1; 8 bases match TRBD2. V lost 6 bases, J lost 7 bases, and 23 bases stayed unmatched. The CDR3 is 19 residues long. CDR1 and CDR2 (germline): LNHDA, SQIVND (reference sequence). CDR3 sequence reads: CASRLAEGITGGPGNEQFF. In DNA, the CDR3 is TGTGCCAGTAGACTAGCGGAAGGGATTACAGGAGGGCCGGGAAATGAGCAGTTCTTC.